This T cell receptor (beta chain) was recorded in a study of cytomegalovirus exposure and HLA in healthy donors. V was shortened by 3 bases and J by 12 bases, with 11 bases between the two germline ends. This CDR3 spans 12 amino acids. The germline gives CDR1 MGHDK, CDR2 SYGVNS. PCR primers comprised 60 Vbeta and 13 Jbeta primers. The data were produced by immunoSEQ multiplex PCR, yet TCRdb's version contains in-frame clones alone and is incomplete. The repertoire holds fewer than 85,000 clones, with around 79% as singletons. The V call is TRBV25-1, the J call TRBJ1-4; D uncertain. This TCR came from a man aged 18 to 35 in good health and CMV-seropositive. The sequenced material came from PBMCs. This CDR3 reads CASSDPPRELFF. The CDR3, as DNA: TGTGCCAGCAGTGACCCCCCCCGGGAACTGTTTTTT.